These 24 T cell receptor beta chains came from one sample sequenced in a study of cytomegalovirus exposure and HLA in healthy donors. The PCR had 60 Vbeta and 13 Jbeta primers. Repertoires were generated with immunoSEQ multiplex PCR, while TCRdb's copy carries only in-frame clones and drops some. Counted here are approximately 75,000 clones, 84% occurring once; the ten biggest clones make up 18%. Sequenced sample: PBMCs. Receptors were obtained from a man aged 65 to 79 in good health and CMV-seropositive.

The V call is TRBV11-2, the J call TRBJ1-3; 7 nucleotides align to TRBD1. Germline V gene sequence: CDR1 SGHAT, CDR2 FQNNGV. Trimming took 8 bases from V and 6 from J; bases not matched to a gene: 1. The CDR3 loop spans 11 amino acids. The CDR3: CASQGVNTIYF. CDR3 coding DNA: TGTGCCAGCCAGGGGGTAAACACCATATATTTT. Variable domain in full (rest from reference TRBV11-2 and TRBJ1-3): EAGVAQSPRYKIIEKRQSVAFWCNPISGHATLYWYQQILGQGPKLLIQFQNNGVVDDSQLPKDRFSAERLKGVDSTLKIQPAKLEDSAVYLCASQGVNTIYFGEGSWLTVV.

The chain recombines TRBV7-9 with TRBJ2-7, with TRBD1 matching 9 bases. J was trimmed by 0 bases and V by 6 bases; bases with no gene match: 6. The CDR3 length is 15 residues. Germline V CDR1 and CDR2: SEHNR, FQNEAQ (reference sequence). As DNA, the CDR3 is TGTGCCAGCAGAGGGGGACAGGGTGCCTCCTACGAGCAGTACTTC. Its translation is CASRGGQGASYEQYF.

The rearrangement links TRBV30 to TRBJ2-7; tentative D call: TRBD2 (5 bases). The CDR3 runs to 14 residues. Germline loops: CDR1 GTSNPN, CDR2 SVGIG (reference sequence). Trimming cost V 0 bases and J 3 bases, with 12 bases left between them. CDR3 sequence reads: CAWSVLRGGYEQYF. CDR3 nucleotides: TGTGCCTGGAGTGTCCTACGAGGAGGCTACGAGCAGTACTTC.

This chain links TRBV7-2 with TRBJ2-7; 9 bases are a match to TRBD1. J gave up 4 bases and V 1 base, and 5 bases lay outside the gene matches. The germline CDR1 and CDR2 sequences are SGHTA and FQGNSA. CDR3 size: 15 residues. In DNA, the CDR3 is TGTGCCAGCAGCTTAGGGGGACAGGGTCTGTACGAGCAGTACTTC. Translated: CASSLGGQGLYEQYF.

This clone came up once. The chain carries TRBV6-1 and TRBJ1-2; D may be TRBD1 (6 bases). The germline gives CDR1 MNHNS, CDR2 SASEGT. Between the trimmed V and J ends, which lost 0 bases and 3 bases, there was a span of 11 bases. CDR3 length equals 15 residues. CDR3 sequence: CASSEAPGADYGYTF. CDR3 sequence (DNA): TGTGCCAGCAGTGAAGCGCCAGGGGCAGACTATGGCTACACCTTC.

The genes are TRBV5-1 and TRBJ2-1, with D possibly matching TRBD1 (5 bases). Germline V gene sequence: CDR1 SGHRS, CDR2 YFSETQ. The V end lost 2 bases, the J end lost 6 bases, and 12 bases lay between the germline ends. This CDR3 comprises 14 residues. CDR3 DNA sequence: TGCGCCAGCAGCTTACGCCGACAGAGCAATGAGCAGTTCTTC. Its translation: CASSLRRQSNEQFF.

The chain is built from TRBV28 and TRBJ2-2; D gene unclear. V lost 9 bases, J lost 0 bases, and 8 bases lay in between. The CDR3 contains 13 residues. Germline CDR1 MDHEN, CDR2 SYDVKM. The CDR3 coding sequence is TGTGCCAGTTCGGTCCCGAACACCGGGGAGCTGTTTTTT. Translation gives CASSVPNTGELFF. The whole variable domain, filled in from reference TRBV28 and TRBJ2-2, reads DVKVTQSSRYLVKRTGEKVFLECVQDMDHENMFWYRQDPGLGLRLIYFSYDVKMKEKGDIPEGYSVSREKKERFSLILESASTNQTSMYLCASSVPNTGELFFGEGSRLTVL.

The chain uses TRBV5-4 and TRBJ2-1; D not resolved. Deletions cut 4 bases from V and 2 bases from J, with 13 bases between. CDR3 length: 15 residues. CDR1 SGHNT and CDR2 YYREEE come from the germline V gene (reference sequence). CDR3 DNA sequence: TGTGCCAGCAGCCTGATCGGGTCTGCCTACAATGAGCAGTTCTTC. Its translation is CASSLIGSAYNEQFF.

The CDR3 loop is CASSRNQGRTGELFF. CDR3 nucleotides: TGTGCCAGCAGCCGAAACCAGGGGCGCACCGGGGAGCTGTTTTTT. J is TRBJ2-2 and V is TRBV7-9; the D gene is possibly TRBD1 (6 bases). This CDR3 region has 15 residues. Per germline, CDR1 SEHNR and CDR2 FQNEAQ (reference sequence). Trimming removed 5 bases from V and 4 bases from J, with 14 bases in between. Full variable domain (rest looked up from reference TRBV7-9 and TRBJ2-2): DTGVSQNPRHKITKRGQNVTFRCDPISEHNRLYWYRQTLGQGPEFLTYFQNEAQLEKSRLLSDRFSAERPKGSFSTLEIQRTEQGDSAMYLCASSRNQGRTGELFFGEGSRLTVL.

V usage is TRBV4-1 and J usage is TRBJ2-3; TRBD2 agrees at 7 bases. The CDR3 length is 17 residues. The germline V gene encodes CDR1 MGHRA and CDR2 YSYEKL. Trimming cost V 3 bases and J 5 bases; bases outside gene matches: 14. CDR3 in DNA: TGCGCCAGCAGCCAGGGAGGGACCCGCCCCCTAAGAGATACGCAGTATTTT. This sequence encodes CASSQGGTRPLRDTQYF.

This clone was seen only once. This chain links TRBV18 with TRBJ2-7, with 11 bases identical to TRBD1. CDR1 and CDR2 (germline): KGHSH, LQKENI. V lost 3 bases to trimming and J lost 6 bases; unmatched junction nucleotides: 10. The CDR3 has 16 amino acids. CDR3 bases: TGTGCCAGCTCACCCGGCCGGACAGGGGGCTTGGGCGAGCAGTACTTC. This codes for CASSPGRTGGLGEQYF.

CDR3 amino acids: CAWSPLETQYF. CDR3 sequence (DNA): TGTGCCTGGAGTCCTCTGGAGACCCAGTACTTC. V gene TRBV30 combines with J gene TRBJ2-5; no reliable D call. V was pared by 2 bases and J by 5 bases, with 6 bases between. From germline, CDR1 is GTSNPN and CDR2 SVGIG (reference sequence). The CDR3 is 11 residues long.

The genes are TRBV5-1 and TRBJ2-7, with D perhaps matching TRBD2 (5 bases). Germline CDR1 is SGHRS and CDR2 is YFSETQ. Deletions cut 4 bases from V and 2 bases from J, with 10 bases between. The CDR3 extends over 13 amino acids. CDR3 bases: TGCGCCAGCAGCGGCGGGCCCCCCTACGAGCAGTACTTC. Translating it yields CASSGGPPYEQYF.

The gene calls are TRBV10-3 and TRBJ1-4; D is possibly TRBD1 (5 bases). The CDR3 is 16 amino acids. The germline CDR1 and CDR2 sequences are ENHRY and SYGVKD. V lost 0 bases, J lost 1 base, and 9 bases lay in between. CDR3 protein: CAISESSGQTNEKLFF. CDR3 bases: TGTGCCATCAGTGAGTCGTCTGGACAAACTAATGAAAAACTGTTTTTT.

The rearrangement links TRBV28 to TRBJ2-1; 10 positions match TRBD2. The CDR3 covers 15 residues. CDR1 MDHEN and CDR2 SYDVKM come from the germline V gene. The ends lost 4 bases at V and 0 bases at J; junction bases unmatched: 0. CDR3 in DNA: TGTGCCAGCAGTTCTAGCGGGAGCTCCTACAATGAGCAGTTCTTC. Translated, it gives CASSSSGSSYNEQFF.

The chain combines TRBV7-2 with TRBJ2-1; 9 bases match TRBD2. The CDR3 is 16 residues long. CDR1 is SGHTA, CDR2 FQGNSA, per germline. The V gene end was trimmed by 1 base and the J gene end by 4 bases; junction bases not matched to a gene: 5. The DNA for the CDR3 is TGTGCCAGCAGCTTAGTTATACTAGCGGGTTACAATGAGCAGTTCTTC. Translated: CASSLVILAGYNEQFF.

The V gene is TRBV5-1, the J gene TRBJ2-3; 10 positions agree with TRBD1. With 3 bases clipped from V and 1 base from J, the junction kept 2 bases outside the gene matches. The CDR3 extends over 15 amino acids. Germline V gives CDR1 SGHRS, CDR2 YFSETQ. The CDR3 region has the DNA TGCGCCAGCAGCTCCGGGACAGGGGGCACAGATACGCAGTATTTT. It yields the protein CASSSGTGGTDTQYF.

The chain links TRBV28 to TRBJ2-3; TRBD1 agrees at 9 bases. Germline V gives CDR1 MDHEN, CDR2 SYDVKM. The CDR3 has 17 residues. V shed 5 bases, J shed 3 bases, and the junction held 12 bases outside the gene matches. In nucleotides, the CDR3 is TGTGCCAGCAGTCAACCATCTGGACAGGGGTGGACAGATACGCAGTATTTT. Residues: CASSQPSGQGWTDTQYF.

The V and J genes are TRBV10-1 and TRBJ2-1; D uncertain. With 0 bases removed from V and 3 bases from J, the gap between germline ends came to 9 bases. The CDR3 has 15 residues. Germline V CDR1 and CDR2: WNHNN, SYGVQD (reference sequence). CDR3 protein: CASSESGQRYNEQFF. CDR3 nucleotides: TGCGCCAGCAGTGAGTCAGGTCAGCGCTACAATGAGCAGTTCTTC.

The CDR3 DNA is TGTGCCAGCAGCTTACAGACAGGGTATGGCTACACCTTC. Protein: CASSLQTGYGYTF. The V call is TRBV7-2, the J call TRBJ1-2; 7 bases fit TRBD1. Looked up from germline, CDR1 is SGHTA and CDR2 is FQGNSA. The ends lost 2 bases at V and 5 bases at J; junction bases unmatched: 2. CDR3 length: 13 amino acids.

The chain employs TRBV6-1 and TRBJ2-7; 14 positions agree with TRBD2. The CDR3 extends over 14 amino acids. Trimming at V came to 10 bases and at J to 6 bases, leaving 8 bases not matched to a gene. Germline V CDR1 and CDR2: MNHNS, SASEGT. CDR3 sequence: CAIWPGTSGSEQYF. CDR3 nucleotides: TGTGCCATCTGGCCCGGGACTAGCGGGAGCGAGCAGTACTTC.

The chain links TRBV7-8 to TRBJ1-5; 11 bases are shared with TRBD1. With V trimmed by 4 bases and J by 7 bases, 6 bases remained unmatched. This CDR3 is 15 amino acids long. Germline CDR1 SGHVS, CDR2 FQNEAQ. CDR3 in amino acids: CASSWTGGAGQPQHF. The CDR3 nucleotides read TGTGCCAGCAGCTGGACAGGGGGCGCAGGGCAGCCCCAGCATTTT.

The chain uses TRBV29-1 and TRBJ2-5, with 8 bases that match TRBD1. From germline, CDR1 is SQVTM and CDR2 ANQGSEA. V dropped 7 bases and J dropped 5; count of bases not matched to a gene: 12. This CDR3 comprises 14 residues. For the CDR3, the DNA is TGCAGCGGAGTCAGGGGGCAAGTTGGGGAGACCCAGTACTTC. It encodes CSGVRGQVGETQYF.

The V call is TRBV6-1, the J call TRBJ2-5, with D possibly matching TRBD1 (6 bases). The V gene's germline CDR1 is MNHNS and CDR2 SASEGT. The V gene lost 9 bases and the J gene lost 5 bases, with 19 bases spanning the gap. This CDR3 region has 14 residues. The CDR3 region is CASRGTALVETQYF. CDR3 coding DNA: TGTGCCAGTAGGGGGACCGCCCTGGTGGAGACCCAGTACTTC.